This T cell receptor (beta chain) is drawn from a study of T-cell memory formation after mild COVID-19. Study conclusions and caveats: Contracting clones from day 15 to 85 showed balanced CD4/CD8; later expanders favored CD4+. Mainly in CM and EM were contracting CD4+ clones; CD8+ were in EMRA. Researchers found some responding clones in pre-infection memory, a sign that cross-reactive memory joined.

The V end was cut by 3 bases, the J end by 4 bases, with 8 bases between. The CDR3 is 13 residues long. The germline V gene encodes CDR1 LNHNV and CDR2 YYDKDF (reference sequence). This clonotype was seen a handful of times. Its antigen is not identified. Using its own MiXCR run on the 5' RACE reads, TCRdb lists one record per CDR3 protein. The top ten clones hold around 25% of a sample with 85,000 to 120,000 distinct CDR3 sequences, 12% of them seen once. The clonotype was recovered from an adult woman who had mild COVID-19 (a few samples of this study predate the infection). Cell type and time point are not known. The sequenced sample was PBMCs or a T cell subset sorted from them (not recorded which). This chain connects TRBV15 to TRBJ2-3; the D call may be TRBD1 or TRBD2 (5 bases each). The CDR3 loop is CATSRRGADTQYF. The DNA for the CDR3 is TGTGCCACCAGCAGGAGAGGGGCAGATACGCAGTATTTT.